These 23 T cell receptor beta chains were all obtained from the same sample, sequenced in a study of T cells after yellow fever vaccination. From the 5' RACE reads, TCRdb called clonotypes with MiXCR, one entry per CDR3 protein. Of under 100,000 distinct CDR3 sequences listed, under 7% are singletons. Source: CD8+ T cells sorted from PBMCs, taken 10 days after the yellow fever booster vaccination. These receptor sequences come from a man between 18 and 35 years old who received the YFV17D yellow fever vaccine.

The CDR3 protein is CASSSTSGGAETQYF. CDR3 DNA sequence: TGTGCCAGCAGTAGTACTAGCGGGGGGGCGGAGACCCAGTACTTC. The J gene is TRBJ2-5, the V gene TRBV12-3 or TRBV12-4, with 13 bases aligning to TRBD2. J lost 5 bases, V lost 5 bases, and 5 bases had no gene match. CDR3 length: 15 amino acids.

This clonotype was counted only a few times. In DNA form, the CDR3 reads TGTGCCAGCAGTTACACTGGACAGGCTCAAGAGACCCAGTACTTC. It encodes CASSYTGQAQETQYF. This chain uses TRBV6-2 or TRBV6-3 with TRBJ2-5; 7 bases are shared with TRBD1. From germline, CDR1 is MNHEY and CDR2 SVGEGT. With 2 bases clipped from V and 2 bases from J, the junction kept 5 bases outside the gene matches. The CDR3 consists of 15 residues.

V is TRBV6-6 and J is TRBJ2-5; TRBD2 aligns across 13 bases. CDR3 length: 21 amino acids. Germline loops: CDR1 MNHNY, CDR2 SVGAGI (reference sequence). After removal of 4 bases from V and 9 bases from J, the junction contained 26 bases not matched to a gene. The CDR3 spells CASSSAAGVISKLAGGPAQYF. As DNA, the CDR3 is TGTGCCAGCAGTTCCGCGGCAGGGGTTATTTCTAAACTAGCGGGGGGGCCGGCCCAGTACTTC.

This sequence joins TRBV5-4 and TRBJ2-2; D is unresolved. Trimming took off 4 bases at V and 5 bases at J, with 15 bases between the two ends. There are 15 residues in the CDR3. The germline V gene has CDR1 SGHNT and CDR2 YYREEE (reference sequence). The CDR3 protein is CASSLGSLRTGELFF. The CDR3 DNA is TGTGCCAGCAGCCTCGGGTCCTTGCGGACCGGGGAGCTGTTTTTT.

This chain uses TRBV7-2 with TRBJ2-1; D gene uncertain. The germline V gene encodes CDR1 SGHTA and CDR2 FQGNSA. The CDR3 has 15 residues. Trimming took 7 bases from V and 2 from J, leaving 15 bases between them. The CDR3 bases are TGTGCCAGCACCGAATTGGGTCGAGCCTACAATGAGCAGTTCTTC. Amino acids: CASTELGRAYNEQFF.

The V and J genes are TRBV11-2 and TRBJ2-1, with 13 positions matching TRBD2. The V and J ends lost 4 bases and 7 bases, in that order; junction bases with no gene match: 10. Germline loops: CDR1 SGHAT, CDR2 FQNNGV. The CDR3 spans 17 residues. This chain's CDR3 is CASSSLAGGSFRNEQFF. The CDR3 DNA reads as TGTGCCAGCAGCTCACTAGCGGGGGGGAGCTTTCGAAATGAGCAGTTCTTC.

There are many counts of this clonotype. The chain carries TRBV5-1 and TRBJ2-3; TRBD1 might be the D (5 bases). Trimming left V 1 base short and J 6 bases short, with 15 bases between. The CDR3 is 15 residues long. Germline V CDR1 and CDR2: SGHRS, YFSETQ. The CDR3 loop is CASSLRGRWLDTQYF. CDR3 sequence (DNA): TGCGCCAGCAGCTTGAGGGGAAGATGGTTGGATACGCAGTATTTT.

This clonotype was seen only a few times. This chain uses TRBV7-9 with TRBJ2-1; TRBD2 is a possible D gene (7 bases). The germline V gene encodes CDR1 SEHNR and CDR2 FQNEAQ (reference sequence). The CDR3 length is 18 residues. Trimming took off 2 bases at V and 12 bases at J, with 29 bases between the two ends. CDR3 in DNA: TGTGCCAGCAGCTTAATTGGAGCTAGCGGAGGCCAGGGGCTTGGGCAGTTCTTC. It encodes CASSLIGASGGQGLGQFF.

This chain joins TRBV5-1 and TRBJ2-5, with D tentatively TRBD1 or TRBD2 (7 bases each). This CDR3 has 16 residues. Germline CDR1 SGHRS, CDR2 YFSETQ. The V and J ends lost 4 bases and 4 bases respectively, with 20 bases between them. In nucleotides, the CDR3 is TGCGCCAGCAGCGGATACAGGGGAGGGGTAGTAGAGACCCAGTACTTC. Translated, it gives CASSGYRGGVVETQYF.

This clonotype was counted a few times. The chain is built from TRBV2 and TRBJ1-1; 7 bases are a match to TRBD1. CDR3 length equals 14 residues. Germline lookup yields CDR1 SNHLY and CDR2 FYNNEI. The V and J ends lost 1 base and 8 bases, in that order; junction bases with no gene match: 7. Here the CDR3 reads CASSEVRDSTEAFF. CDR3 nucleotides: TGTGCCAGCAGTGAAGTACGGGACAGCACAGAAGCTTTCTTT.

This chain uses TRBV6-2 or TRBV6-3 with TRBJ2-7; D call uncertain. CDR3 length: 13 residues. V lost 2 bases, J lost 2 bases, and 7 bases lay in between. CDR1 MNHEY and CDR2 SVGEGT come from the germline V gene. As DNA, the CDR3 is TGTGCCAGCAGTTACGAACTCGCCTACGAGCAGTACGTC. It yields the protein CASSYELAYEQYV.

This clonotype was seen a few times. The chain's CDR3 is CASSPPWPKELFF. Written as DNA, the CDR3 is TGTGCCAGCTCACCACCGTGGCCGAAGGAGCTGTTTTTT. The gene calls are TRBV18 and TRBJ2-2; D call uncertain. V was cut by 0 bases and J by 10 bases, with 9 bases left in between. This CDR3 region has 13 residues. Germline V gene lookup returns CDR1 KGHSH and CDR2 LQKENI.

The chain carries TRBV7-9 and TRBJ2-3; D is undetermined. This CDR3 is built from 13 residues. With 5 bases removed from V and 2 bases from J, the gap between germline ends came to 8 bases. Germline V gene lookup returns CDR1 SEHNR and CDR2 FQNEAQ (reference sequence). The CDR3 here is CASSVKPTDTQYF. CDR3 DNA sequence: TGTGCCAGCAGCGTTAAACCCACAGATACGCAGTATTTT. Drawing the rest from reference TRBV7-9 and TRBJ2-3, the complete variable domain is DTGVSQNPRHKITKRGQNVTFRCDPISEHNRLYWYRQTLGQGPEFLTYFQNEAQLEKSRLLSDRFSAERPKGSFSTLEIQRTEQGDSAMYLCASSVKPTDTQYFGPGTRLTVL.

This clonotype was counted ten times or more. V and J are TRBV7-9 and TRBJ2-4; D remains unclear. This CDR3 contains 16 residues. Trimming took 3 bases from V and 1 from J, leaving 13 bases between them. CDR1 SEHNR and CDR2 FQNEAQ come from the germline V gene (reference sequence). DNA of the CDR3: TGTGCCAGCAGCTTCGAACCTTTGGGGGCCAAAAACATTCAGTACTTC. As protein: CASSFEPLGAKNIQYF. Based on the CDR3 plus reference TRBV7-9 and TRBJ2-4, the full variable domain is DTGVSQNPRHKITKRGQNVTFRCDPISEHNRLYWYRQTLGQGPEFLTYFQNEAQLEKSRLLSDRFSAERPKGSFSTLEIQRTEQGDSAMYLCASSFEPLGAKNIQYFGAGTRLSVL.

This clonotype has ten or more counts. This chain connects TRBV6-5 to TRBJ2-3; 10 nucleotides match TRBD2. Germline V gene sequence: CDR1 MNHEY, CDR2 SVGAGI. V shed 6 bases and J 2 bases; nucleotides not matched to a gene: 11. This CDR3 contains 17 residues. CDR3 DNA: TGTGCCAGCAGCCGTAGCGGGGGGTCTCTCGACACAGATACGCAGTATTTT. Protein: CASSRSGGSLDTDTQYF.

This chain links TRBV6-5 with TRBJ2-5; 9 nucleotides agree with TRBD1. The CDR3 loop spans 17 amino acids. The trim removed 0 bases at V and 3 bases at J, leaving 8 bases unmatched. From germline, CDR1 is MNHEY and CDR2 SVGAGI. Here the CDR3 DNA reads TGTGCCAGCAGTTACTCTCACGGGGGACAGGGAAAAGAGACCCAGTACTTC. Translating it yields CASSYSHGGQGKETQYF.

V gene TRBV2 combines with J gene TRBJ2-1, with D perhaps being TRBD1 or TRBD2 (5 bases each). The V end was cut by 1 base, the J end by 10 bases, with 8 bases between. There are 12 residues in the CDR3. The V gene's germline CDR1 is SNHLY and CDR2 FYNNEI. The CDR3 nucleotides read TGTGCCAGCAGTGAAGGGGGGTACGAGCAGTTCTTC. Translation gives CASSEGGYEQFF.

This clonotype was seen at least ten times. This chain links TRBV19 with TRBJ1-1; 8 bases are shared with TRBD1. The germline gives CDR1 LNHDA, CDR2 SQIVND (reference sequence). The CDR3 totals 14 residues. Trimming removed 10 bases from V and 6 bases from J; junction bases left unmatched: 13. For the CDR3, the DNA is TGTGCCACTCGACAGGGGCCGCAACCACCTGAAGCTTTCTTT. Protein product: CATRQGPQPPEAFF.

The V call is TRBV4-1, the J call TRBJ1-2; a possible D gene is TRBD1 (6 bases). CDR3 length: 17 amino acids. The V end was cut by 2 bases, the J end by 4 bases, with 20 bases between. Germline loops: CDR1 MGHRA, CDR2 YSYEKL. The CDR3 spells CASSQHASQTGRYGYTF. CDR3 DNA sequence: TGCGCCAGCAGCCAACACGCCAGTCAGACAGGTCGCTATGGCTACACCTTC.

This clonotype has only a few counts. The chain combines TRBV28 with TRBJ1-1; D is unclear. The V gene's germline CDR1 is MDHEN and CDR2 SYDVKM. The CDR3 spans 13 residues. V was clipped by 3 bases and J by 1 base, with 6 bases between them. The CDR3 nucleotides read TGTGCCAGCAGTTTCCCGTCGAACACTGAAGCTTTCTTT. Its protein product is CASSFPSNTEAFF.

Only a few counts were recorded for this clonotype. The rearrangement uses TRBV24-1 and TRBJ2-1, with D possibly called TRBD1 or TRBD2 (5 bases each). CDR1 is KGHDR and CDR2 is SFDVKD in the germline V gene. V lost 8 bases and J 4 bases, leaving 20 bases between the germline ends. The length of the CDR3 is 16 residues. The CDR3 sequence: CATTGGGLVSYNEQFF. The CDR3, as DNA: TGTGCCACCACTGGGGGTGGCCTTGTATCGTACAATGAGCAGTTCTTC.

This sequence joins TRBV6-2 or TRBV6-3 and TRBJ2-6, with 8 bases identical to TRBD1. Germline CDR1 is MNHEY and CDR2 is SVGEGT. The V gene end was trimmed by 5 bases and the J gene end by 0 bases; junction bases not matched to a gene: 9. This CDR3 has 18 residues. CDR3 region: CASSPPGQGYSGANVLTF. In DNA, the CDR3 is TGTGCCAGCAGTCCGCCAGGACAGGGCTACTCTGGGGCCAACGTCCTGACTTTC.

Ten or more counts support this clonotype. The V gene is TRBV20-1, the J gene TRBJ1-2; D not resolved. This CDR3 spans 14 amino acids. Trimming took 3 bases from V and 4 from J, leaving 15 bases between them. The germline CDR1 and CDR2 sequences are DFQATT and SNEGSKA (reference sequence). The CDR3 here is CSASYLSFPYGYTF. The CDR3 nucleotides read TGCAGTGCTAGTTACCTCTCCTTCCCCTATGGCTACACCTTC.